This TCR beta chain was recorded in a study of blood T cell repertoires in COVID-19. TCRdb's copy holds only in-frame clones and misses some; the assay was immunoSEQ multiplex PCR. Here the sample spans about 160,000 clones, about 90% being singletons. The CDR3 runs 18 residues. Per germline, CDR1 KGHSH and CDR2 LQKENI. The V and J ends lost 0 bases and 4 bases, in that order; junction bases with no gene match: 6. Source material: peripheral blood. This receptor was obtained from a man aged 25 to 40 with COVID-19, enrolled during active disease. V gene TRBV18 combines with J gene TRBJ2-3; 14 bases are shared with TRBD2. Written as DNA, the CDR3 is TGTGCCAGCTCACCACCGGGACTAGCGGGAGCGAAGGCAGATACGCAGTATTTT. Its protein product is CASSPPGLAGAKADTQYF.